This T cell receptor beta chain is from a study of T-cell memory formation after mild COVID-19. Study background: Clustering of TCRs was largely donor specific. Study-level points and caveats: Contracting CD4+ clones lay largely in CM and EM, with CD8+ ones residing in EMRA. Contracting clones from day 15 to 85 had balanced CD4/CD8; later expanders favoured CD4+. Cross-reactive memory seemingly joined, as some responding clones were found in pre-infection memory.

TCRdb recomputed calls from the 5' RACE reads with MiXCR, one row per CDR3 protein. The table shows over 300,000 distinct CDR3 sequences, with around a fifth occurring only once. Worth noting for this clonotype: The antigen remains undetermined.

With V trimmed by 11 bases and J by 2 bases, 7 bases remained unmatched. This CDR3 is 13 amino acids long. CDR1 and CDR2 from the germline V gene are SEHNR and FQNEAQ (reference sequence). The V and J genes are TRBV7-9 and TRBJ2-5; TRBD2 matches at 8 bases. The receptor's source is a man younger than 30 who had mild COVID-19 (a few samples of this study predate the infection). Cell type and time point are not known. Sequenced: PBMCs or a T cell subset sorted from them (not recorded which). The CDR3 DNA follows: TGTGCCCCAGGGGCTAGCGGGCAAGAGACCCAGTACTTC. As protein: CAPGASGQETQYF.